The present T cell receptor beta chain was sequenced within a study of Graves' ophthalmopathy and Graves' hyperthyroidism. General observations from the study: Ophthalmopathy versus stable hyperthyroidism: 13-signature model gave just under 90% sensitivity, 81.08% specificity. In predicting ophthalmopathy progression, the model reached approximately 70% sensitivity and 72% to 85% specificity.

The V end lost 2 bases, the J end lost 3 bases, and 11 bases lay between the germline ends. Germline CDR1 is MNHEY and CDR2 is SVGAGI. The CDR3 consists of 14 residues. Transcripts of RNA were the source for amplifying TCR beta CDR3 regions. First-round RT-PCR employed HTBI primers, with a second-round multiplex PCR after it. MiXCR, applied by TCRdb to the multiplex PCR reads, yields one record per CDR3 protein. The data contain about 400,000 distinct CDR3 sequences, approximately 15% of them singletons. Regarding this clonotype: Its target is unknown.

The J gene is TRBJ2-7, the V gene TRBV6-5; tentative D call: TRBD1 (5 bases). The sequence came from a woman aged 18-35 years with stable Graves' hyperthyroidism. The sequencing input was peripheral blood. The CDR3 region is CASSYGQGLYEQYV. The CDR3 DNA is TGTGCCAGCAGTTACGGCCAGGGTCTCTACGAGCAGTACGTC.